Listed below are T cell receptor beta chains from one sample, sequenced in a study of T cell clusters in autoimmune cytopenias. TCRdb re-called the multiplex PCR reads and shows each CDR3 protein once, DNA omitted. This sample's table reports approximately 8,800 distinct CDR3 sequences. Input material: peripheral blood. Receptor source: a human donor with an autoimmune cytopenia or autoimmune hepatitis (not recorded which). Each CDR3 is given with its conserved first and last residue. Each record gives: clone size, J gene, V gene, CDR3 protein. Part of the rows lack a size; the others show once, few, many or a class for expanded clones.

abundance: -; j_gene: TRBJ1-1; v_gene: TRBV15; CDR3aa: CATSRVKTANTEAFF
abundance: -; j_gene: TRBJ1-3; v_gene: TRBV6-6; CDR3aa: CASSYSRVSGNTIYF
abundance: medium-sized; j_gene: TRBJ2-1; v_gene: TRBV29-1; CDR3aa: CSGVGSGYNEQFF
abundance: -; j_gene: TRBJ1-2; v_gene: TRBV6-2/TRBV6-3; CDR3aa: CASTSEQGQSYTF
abundance: -; j_gene: TRBJ2-1; v_gene: TRBV12-3/TRBV12-4; CDR3aa: CASSLGGQGDNEQFF
abundance: -; j_gene: TRBJ2-7; v_gene: TRBV15; CDR3aa: CATSREDTGYEQYF
abundance: -; j_gene: TRBJ2-1; v_gene: TRBV11-1; CDR3aa: CASSLGTPLELREQFF
abundance: medium-sized; j_gene: TRBJ2-3; v_gene: TRBV15; CDR3aa: CATSREASGRPDTQYF
abundance: -; j_gene: TRBJ2-3; v_gene: TRBV20-1; CDR3aa: CSARVEDTQYF
abundance: -; j_gene: TRBJ2-1; v_gene: TRBV19; CDR3aa: CASNKGDPYNEQFF
abundance: medium-sized; j_gene: TRBJ2-7; v_gene: TRBV29-1; CDR3aa: CSVDEGQGVDSIGYEQYF
abundance: -; j_gene: TRBJ1-4; v_gene: TRBV7-9; CDR3aa: CASSLAPGGEKLFF
abundance: -; j_gene: TRBJ2-5; v_gene: TRBV14; CDR3aa: CASSKEGHWGTQYF
abundance: -; j_gene: TRBJ1-3; v_gene: TRBV6-1; CDR3aa: CASSPDSGISSTIYF
abundance: medium-sized; j_gene: TRBJ2-5; v_gene: TRBV19; CDR3aa: CASSIGTSLKETQYF
abundance: medium-sized; j_gene: TRBJ2-7; v_gene: TRBV27; CDR3aa: CASSLSSPAKTYEQYF
abundance: medium-sized; j_gene: TRBJ2-1; v_gene: TRBV7-2; CDR3aa: CASSLVGVHEQFF
abundance: -; j_gene: TRBJ2-3; v_gene: TRBV5-1; CDR3aa: CASSLGGRWDTQYF
abundance: -; j_gene: TRBJ2-1; v_gene: TRBV15; CDR3aa: CATSRGPGKGYNEQFF
abundance: -; j_gene: TRBJ2-1; v_gene: TRBV30; CDR3aa: CAWSSWGGAYNEQFF
abundance: medium-sized; j_gene: TRBJ1-5; v_gene: TRBV6-1; CDR3aa: CASSEGRYQPQHF
abundance: -; j_gene: TRBJ1-1; v_gene: TRBV12-3/TRBV12-4; CDR3aa: CASSFSPNTEAFF
abundance: -; j_gene: TRBJ2-3; v_gene: TRBV7-2; CDR3aa: CASSFGFATDTQYF
abundance: medium-sized; j_gene: TRBJ1-1; v_gene: TRBV29-1; CDR3aa: CSVEAFGTAEAFF
abundance: -; j_gene: TRBJ1-3; v_gene: TRBV12-3/TRBV12-4; CDR3aa: CASGGQGALSTGNTIYF
abundance: medium-sized; j_gene: TRBJ2-7; v_gene: TRBV19; CDR3aa: CASSGTVSPYEQYF
abundance: -; j_gene: TRBJ1-6; v_gene: TRBV5-6; CDR3aa: CASSLASASPLHF
abundance: medium-sized; j_gene: TRBJ2-1; v_gene: TRBV6-1; CDR3aa: CASSEGYNEQFF
abundance: medium-sized; j_gene: TRBJ2-3; v_gene: TRBV6-1; CDR3aa: CASSDSSGRMSDTQYF
abundance: medium-sized; j_gene: TRBJ2-2; v_gene: TRBV19; CDR3aa: CASSTNLGFRGGIGGELFF
abundance: medium-sized; j_gene: TRBJ2-5; v_gene: TRBV19; CDR3aa: CASSIEGRYQETQYF
abundance: -; j_gene: TRBJ2-1; v_gene: TRBV20-1; CDR3aa: CSASGPSGSLEFF
abundance: medium-sized; j_gene: TRBJ2-3; v_gene: TRBV15; CDR3aa: CATSRGRTANTDTQYF
abundance: medium-sized; j_gene: TRBJ1-2; v_gene: TRBV6-5; CDR3aa: CASVKDSQNYGYTF
abundance: medium-sized; j_gene: TRBJ2-3; v_gene: TRBV12-3/TRBV12-4; CDR3aa: CASRYADTQYF
abundance: -; j_gene: TRBJ1-6; v_gene: TRBV18; CDR3aa: CASSPDRANSPLHF
abundance: medium-sized; j_gene: TRBJ1-6; v_gene: TRBV30; CDR3aa: CAWMVRNSPLHF
abundance: -; j_gene: TRBJ2-3; v_gene: TRBV12-3/TRBV12-4; CDR3aa: CASSPLAGVGDTQYF
abundance: medium-sized; j_gene: TRBJ2-7; v_gene: TRBV6-5; CDR3aa: CASRETGKTYEQYF
abundance: medium-sized; j_gene: TRBJ2-1; v_gene: TRBV19; CDR3aa: CASSISGTSGGDEQFF
abundance: medium-sized; j_gene: TRBJ2-6; v_gene: TRBV18; CDR3aa: CASSPGTGANVLTF
abundance: -; j_gene: TRBJ1-2; v_gene: TRBV20-1; CDR3aa: CSARGFTGYYGYTF
abundance: -; j_gene: TRBJ2-1; v_gene: TRBV5-4; CDR3aa: CASSGGQPEQFF
abundance: -; j_gene: TRBJ2-2; v_gene: TRBV18; CDR3aa: CASSISLAGGTGELFF